These 18 T cell receptor beta chains were sequenced from one sample in a study of blood T cell repertoires in COVID-19. Method: immunoSEQ multiplex PCR; TCRdb's copy keeps in-frame clones and lacks some. Of over 110,000 clones listed, 80% to 85% are singletons. Source material: PBMCs or T cells enriched from blood (not recorded which). These receptor sequences come from a man aged 35-49 years with acute COVID-19.

The chain is built from TRBV6-2 or TRBV6-3 and TRBJ1-2, with D possibly TRBD1 on 6 matching bases. Trimming took 6 bases from V and 5 from J, leaving 16 bases between them. Germline loops: CDR1 MNHEY, CDR2 SVGEGT. This CDR3 contains 14 residues. CDR3 sequence (DNA): TGTGCCAGCAGCTATAGGACAGCGACGTATGGCTACACCTTC. Translation gives CASSYRTATYGYTF.

J is TRBJ2-7 and V is TRBV28; 9 bases are a match to TRBD1. Trimming cost V 7 bases and J 3 bases; bases outside gene matches: 4. This CDR3 has 13 amino acids. Germline loops: CDR1 MDHEN, CDR2 SYDVKM. CDR3 protein: CASILTGGYEQYF. In nucleotides, the CDR3 is TGTGCCAGCATTCTGACAGGGGGCTACGAGCAGTACTTC.

V gene TRBV9 combines with J gene TRBJ2-3; TRBD2 matches at 9 bases. The CDR3 covers 17 residues. Losses at the gene ends were 3 bases for V and 4 bases for J; bases not matched to a gene: 12. Per germline, CDR1 SGDLS and CDR2 YYNGEE. The CDR3 protein is CASSAGGLAGVADTQYF. Written as DNA, the CDR3 is TGTGCCAGCAGCGCCGGGGGCTTAGCGGGAGTGGCAGATACGCAGTATTTT.

The chain combines TRBV5-4 with TRBJ1-5, with TRBD1 as a possible D gene (5 bases). The V and J ends lost 3 bases and 9 bases respectively, with 10 bases between them. The germline CDR1 and CDR2 sequences are SGHNT and YYREEE (reference sequence). The CDR3 extends over 12 amino acids. The DNA for the CDR3 is TGTGCCAGCAGCTCTGATAGGGGGCCCCAGCATTTT. It yields the protein CASSSDRGPQHF.

CDR3 in DNA: TGTGCCAGCAGCCCTCCTCGACTAGCGGGAATTGAGACCCAGTACTTC. It translates to CASSPPRLAGIETQYF. This sequence joins TRBV5-4 and TRBJ2-5, with TRBD2 matching over 11 bases. Unmatched junction bases numbered 10, after V lost 4 bases and J lost 5 bases. CDR3 size: 16 residues. The germline gives CDR1 SGHNT, CDR2 YYREEE (reference sequence).

This rearrangement joins TRBV7-9 to TRBJ2-7; TRBD1 aligns across 7 bases. This CDR3 contains 15 residues. Losses at the gene ends were 5 bases for V and 0 bases for J; bases not matched to a gene: 7. Looked up from germline, CDR1 is SEHNR and CDR2 is FQNEAQ (reference sequence). CDR3 nucleotides: TGTGCCAGCAGCGTACAGACAGGGAGCTCCTACGAGCAGTACTTC. This sequence encodes CASSVQTGSSYEQYF.

The chain carries TRBV10-3 and TRBJ2-1, with D tentatively TRBD2 (6 bases). Per the germline V gene, CDR1 is ENHRY and CDR2 is SYGVKD. This CDR3 has 12 amino acids. The ends were cut back, 10 bases at V and 4 bases at J, with 11 bases in the middle. Here the CDR3 DNA reads TGTGCCAACAGGACTACGTACAATGAGCAGTTCTTC. It is translated as CANRTTYNEQFF.

The chain has TRBV18 and TRBJ2-5; D unresolved. The germline CDR1 and CDR2 sequences are KGHSH and LQKENI. Trimming took 5 bases from V and 0 from J, leaving 7 bases between them. The length of the CDR3 is 13 residues. In nucleotides, the CDR3 is TGTGCCAGCTCAGGCTCAGACCAAGAGACCCAGTACTTC. Translation: CASSGSDQETQYF. The whole variable domain, filled in from reference TRBV18 and TRBJ2-5, reads NAGVMQNPRHLVRRRGQEARLRCSPMKGHSHVYWYRQLPEEGLKFMVYLQKENIIDESGMPKERFSAEFPKEGPSILRIQQVVRGDSAAYFCASSGSDQETQYFGPGTRLLVL.

The chain combines TRBV21-1 with TRBJ2-1; TRBD2 is the table's D call and was not checked against the DNA. TRBV21-1 is a listed pseudogene. The CDR3 spans 15 residues. The CDR3 here is CASRSGTSGGNEQFF. The CDR3 DNA is TGTGCCAGCAGGAGCGGGACTAGCGGGGGCAATGAGCAGTTCTTC.

The rearrangement uses TRBV21-1 and TRBJ1-5. TRBV21-1 is deemed a pseudogene. The CDR3 contains 15 residues. In DNA form, the CDR3 reads TGTGCCAGCAGAAGTGGGGGGAATAGCAATCAGCCCCAGCATTTT. This translates into CASRSGGNSNQPQHF.

The chain recombines TRBV7-9 with TRBJ1-1; 7 nucleotides align to TRBD1. This CDR3 is 17 amino acids long. V lost 3 bases, J lost 5 bases, and 15 bases stayed unmatched. Germline V gene sequence: CDR1 SEHNR, CDR2 FQNEAQ (reference sequence). The CDR3 sequence: CASSFYPTGRKGTEAFF. The CDR3 DNA reads as TGTGCCAGCAGCTTTTATCCGACAGGGCGGAAGGGGACTGAAGCTTTCTTT.

The chain is built from TRBV12-3 or TRBV12-4 and TRBJ1-6; 10 bases line up with TRBD1. The CDR3 spans 13 residues. V shed 6 bases and J 7 bases; nucleotides not matched to a gene: 0. The CDR3 loop reads CASRGQGNSPLHF. CDR3 nucleotides: TGTGCCAGCAGGGGACAGGGGAATTCACCCCTCCACTTT.

This chain joins TRBV2 and TRBJ1-1, with D perhaps matching TRBD1 (6 bases). The V gene's germline CDR1 is SNHLY and CDR2 FYNNEI. The CDR3 is 14 amino acids. V dropped 6 bases and J dropped 0 bases, with 11 bases sitting between them. The CDR3 nucleotides read TGTGCCAGCAGAGACAGGACGGTGAACACTGAAGCTTTCTTT. Translation: CASRDRTVNTEAFF.

The chain employs TRBV30 and TRBJ2-5, with 11 bases identical to TRBD2. The CDR3 is made up of 15 amino acids. J lost 4 bases, V lost 2 bases, and 6 bases had no gene match. Germline V gene data show CDR1 as GTSNPN and CDR2 as SVGIG (reference sequence). CDR3 in DNA: TGTGCCTGGAGTTTACTAGCGGGAGTCGGAGAGACCCAGTACTTC. Translation: CAWSLLAGVGETQYF.

The chain employs TRBV4-3 and TRBJ1-1; weak D call: TRBD1 (5 bases). Germline-derived CDR1 and CDR2 are LGHNA and YSLEER. This CDR3 is built from 15 residues. The V end was cut by 6 bases, the J end by 1 base, with 15 bases between. CDR3 sequence (DNA): TGCGCCAGCAGTTATAGGGACGGGGGGAACACTGAAGCTTTCTTT. Translated, it gives CASSYRDGGNTEAFF.

The chain combines TRBV7-2 with TRBJ2-3, with D possibly being TRBD2 (7 bases). Germline CDR1 and CDR2: SGHTA and FQGNSA. V was shortened by 5 bases and J by 5 bases, with 17 bases between the two germline ends. This CDR3 region has 15 residues. CDR3 bases: TGTGCCAGCAGCCCCAAGGGGGGGGGTATAGATACGCAGTATTTT. It translates to CASSPKGGGIDTQYF.

The chain combines TRBV3-1 (or the pseudogene TRBV3-2) with TRBJ2-5; D ambiguous. The germline CDR1 and CDR2 sequences are LGHDT and YNNKEL (reference sequence). This CDR3 has 14 residues. Trimming left V 0 bases short and J 5 bases short, with 10 bases between. Here the CDR3 reads CASSQDQSVETQYF. The CDR3 DNA reads TGTGCCAGCAGCCAAGATCAGTCAGTGGAGACCCAGTACTTC.

The chain has TRBV5-1 and TRBJ1-5; perhaps TRBD1 as D (5 bases). Germline V gene sequence: CDR1 SGHRS, CDR2 YFSETQ. The germline V and J ends were trimmed by 5 bases and 4 bases, with 16 bases remaining between them. The CDR3 has 15 residues. The CDR3 bases are TGCGCCAGCAGACCGGGACTGGATCGGAATCAGCCCCAGCATTTT. Its translation: CASRPGLDRNQPQHF.